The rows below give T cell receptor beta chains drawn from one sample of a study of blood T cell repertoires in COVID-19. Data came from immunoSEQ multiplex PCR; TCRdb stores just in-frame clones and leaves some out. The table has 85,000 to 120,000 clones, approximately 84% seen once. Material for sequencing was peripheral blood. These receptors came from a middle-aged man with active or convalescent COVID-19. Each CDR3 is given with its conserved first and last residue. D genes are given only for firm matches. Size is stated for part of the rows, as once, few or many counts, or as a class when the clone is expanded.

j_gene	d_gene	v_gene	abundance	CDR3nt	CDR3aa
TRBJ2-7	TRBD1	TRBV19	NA	TGTGCCAGTAGTCCGGGACAGATATTGATGAGCTCCTACGAGCAGTACTTC	CASSPGQILMSSYEQYF
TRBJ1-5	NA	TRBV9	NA	TGTGCCAGCAGCGTAGACGGGCAGGGAAATCAGCCCCAGCATTTT	CASSVDGQGNQPQHF
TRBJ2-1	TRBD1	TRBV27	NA	TGTGCCAGCAGTTTAGGCGGGACAGGAATACCTAGGTACAATGAGCAGTTCTTC	CASSLGGTGIPRYNEQFF
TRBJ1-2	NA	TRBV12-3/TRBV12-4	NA	TGTGCCTGCCGGACAGACTCGGGTGGCTACACCTTC	CACRTDSGGYTF
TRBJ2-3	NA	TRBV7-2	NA	TGTGCCAGCAGCTTAGTTTTAGGGGGGGGGCCTAGCACAGATACGCAGTATTTT	CASSLVLGGGPSTDTQYF
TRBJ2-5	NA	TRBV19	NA	TGTGCCAGTAGTATTTGGGGCGTGGAGACCCAGTACTTC	CASSIWGVETQYF
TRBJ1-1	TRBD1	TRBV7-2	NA	TGTGCCAGCAGCTTGGGACAGGGGGGAGCTTTCTTT	CASSLGQGGAFF
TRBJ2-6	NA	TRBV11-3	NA	TGTGCCAGCAGTCAAGAACCAGGGGCCTCTGGGGCCAACGTCCTGACTTTC	CASSQEPGASGANVLTF
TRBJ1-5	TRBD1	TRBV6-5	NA	TGTGCCAGCAGTTGGGGGGGACAGGGCGATCAGCCCCAGCATTTT	CASSWGGQGDQPQHF
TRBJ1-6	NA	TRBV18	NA	TGTGCCAGCTCACCGGTCAGGGAGGAGAATTCACCCCTCCACTTT	CASSPVREENSPLHF
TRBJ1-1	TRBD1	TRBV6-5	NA	TGTGCCAGCAGTTACACACAGGGGCAGAACACTGAAGCTTTCTTT	CASSYTQGQNTEAFF
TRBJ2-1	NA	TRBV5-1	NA	TGCGCCAGCAGCCTAAACAGGGAGGGTGAGCAGTTCTTC	CASSLNREGEQFF
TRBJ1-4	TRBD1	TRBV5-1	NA	TGCGCCAGCAGCTTGGTAACAGGGGTCGAAAAACTGTTTTTT	CASSLVTGVEKLFF
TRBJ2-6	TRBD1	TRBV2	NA	TGTGCCAGCAGTGAAATAGGGCAGGGGGTGGTTGGGGCCAACGTCCTGACTTTC	CASSEIGQGVVGANVLTF
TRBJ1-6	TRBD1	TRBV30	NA	TGTGCCTGGAGTAGACAGGGAAAGTCACCCCTCCACTTT	CAWSRQGKSPLHF
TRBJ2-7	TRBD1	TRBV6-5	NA	TGTGCCAGCAGTCGACAGGGGGCCCACGAGCAGTACTTC	CASSRQGAHEQYF
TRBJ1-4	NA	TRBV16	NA	TGTGCCAGCAGCCAGATACAGGGTATCACTAATGAAAAACTGTTTTTT	CASSQIQGITNEKLFF
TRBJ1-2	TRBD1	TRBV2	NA	TGTGCCAGCAGCGAGAGAGGTCAGGGGGTGGATGGCTACACCTTC	CASSERGQGVDGYTF
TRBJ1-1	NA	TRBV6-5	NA	TGTGCCAGCGAGGTTGGGGCAGTCATGAACACTGAAGCTTTCTTT	CASEVGAVMNTEAFF
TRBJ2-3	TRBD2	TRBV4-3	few	TGCGCCAGCAGCCAAGAGCGGGGGGCCGGTGCAGATACGCAGTATTTT	CASSQERGAGADTQYF
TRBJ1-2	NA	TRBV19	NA	TGTGCCAGTAGTATAGGGTCCCGACAGCCGCCGCTCTATGGCTACACCTTC	CASSIGSRQPPLYGYTF
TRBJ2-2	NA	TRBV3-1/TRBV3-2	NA	TGTGCCAGCAGCCTAGTACAGGGCGGGGAGCTGTTTTTT	CASSLVQGGELFF
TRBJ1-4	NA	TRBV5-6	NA	TGTGCCAGCAGCGCCCTCCCAGATGAAAAACTGTTTTTT	CASSALPDEKLFF
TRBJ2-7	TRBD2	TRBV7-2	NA	TGTGCCAGCAGCCCCCGACTAGCGCAAACCTACGAGCAGTACTTC	CASSPRLAQTYEQYF
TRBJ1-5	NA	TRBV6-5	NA	TGTGCCAGCAGATTACGCAGTGATCAGCCCCAGCATTTT	CASRLRSDQPQHF
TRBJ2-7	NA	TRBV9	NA	TGTGCCAGCAGCGTAGGAGGCCAAAATTACGAGCAGTACTTC	CASSVGGQNYEQYF
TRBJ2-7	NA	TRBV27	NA	TGTGCCAGCAGTTTAGGACACCTGGTAAGGGAGCAGTACTTC	CASSLGHLVREQYF
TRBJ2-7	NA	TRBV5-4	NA	TGTGCCAGCAGCTTGGTCAGCTCCTACGAGCAGTACTTC	CASSLVSSYEQYF
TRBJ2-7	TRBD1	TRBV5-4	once	TGTGCCAGCAGCCCGGACAGGACCGCCCATTACTTC	CASSPDRTAHYF
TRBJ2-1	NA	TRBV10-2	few	TGCGCCAGCAGTGAGTATGCTAGCATCCATGAGCAGTTCTTC	CASSEYASIHEQFF
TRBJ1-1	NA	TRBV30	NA	TGTGCCTGGAGAGTTGGAGGGAAAGGCCCGGCAGCTTTCTTT	CAWRVGGKGPAAFF
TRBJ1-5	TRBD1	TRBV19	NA	TGTGCCAGTAGTACAGGACAGGGTAGCAATCAGCCCCAGCATTTT	CASSTGQGSNQPQHF
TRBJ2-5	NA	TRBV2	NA	TGTGCCAGCAGTGAGCAGGGGATGTCCAACCCATTGAGGTATCTCCAAGAGACCCAGTACTTC	CASSEQGMSNPLRYLQETQYF
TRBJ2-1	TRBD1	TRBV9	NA	TGTGCCAGCAGCGGGGGGCAGGGGGCGGATGAGCAGTTCTTC	CASSGGQGADEQFF
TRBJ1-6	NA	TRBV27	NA	TGTGCCAGCAGTCTCCAGACAGGCGGTAATTCACCCCTCCACTTT	CASSLQTGGNSPLHF
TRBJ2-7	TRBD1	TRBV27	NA	TGTGCCAGCAGTTCCCGGGACAGATCCTACGAGCAGTACTTC	CASSSRDRSYEQYF
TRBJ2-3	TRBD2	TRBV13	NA	TGTGCCAGCAGCCGGACTAGCGGGTTCACAGATACGCAGTATTTT	CASSRTSGFTDTQYF
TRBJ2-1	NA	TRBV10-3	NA	TGTGCCATCAGTGAGTCGAGGGGAACAGGGTACAATGAGCAGTTCTTC	CAISESRGTGYNEQFF
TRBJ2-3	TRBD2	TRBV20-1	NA	TGCAGTGCTAGTTGGCGGGGGGGCGACGATACGCAGTATTTT	CSASWRGGDDTQYF
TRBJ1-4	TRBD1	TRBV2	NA	TGTGCCAGCAGGCAGGGACAGCCAACTAATGAAAAACTGTTTTTT	CASRQGQPTNEKLFF
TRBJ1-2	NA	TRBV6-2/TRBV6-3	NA	TGTGCCAGCAGTTACTCGATGGGGCTGCGGGGCTACACCTTC	CASSYSMGLRGYTF
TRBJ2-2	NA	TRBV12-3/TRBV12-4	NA	TGTGCCAGCAGTCGGGAGTCCGCCGGGGAGCTGTTTTTT	CASSRESAGELFF
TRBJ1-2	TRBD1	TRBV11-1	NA	TGTGCCAGCAGCACAAACACAGGGGACTATGGCTACACCTTC	CASSTNTGDYGYTF
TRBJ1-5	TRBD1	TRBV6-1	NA	TGTGCCAGCAGTGAACTGGGACAGGGGTTGGGCAATCAGCCCCAGCATTTT	CASSELGQGLGNQPQHF
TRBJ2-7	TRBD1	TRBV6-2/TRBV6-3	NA	TGTGCCAGCAGTTCCCTGGGACAGGGTTCCTACGAGCAGTACTTC	CASSSLGQGSYEQYF
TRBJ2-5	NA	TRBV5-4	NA	TGTGCCAGCAGCTTGGCGGGGGTTGGGGAGACCCAGTACTTC	CASSLAGVGETQYF
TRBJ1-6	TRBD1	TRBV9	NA	TGTGCCAGCAGCGGGGACAGGGAAAATTCACCCCTCCACTTT	CASSGDRENSPLHF
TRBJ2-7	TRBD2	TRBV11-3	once	TGTGCCAGCAGCTTATTCGGGGGGGCGTTCGGGGACGAGCAGTACTTC	CASSLFGGAFGDEQYF
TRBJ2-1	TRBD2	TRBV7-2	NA	TGTGCCAGCAGCTTAGTGGTCCGGGGGGGCCCCAATGAGCAGTTCTTC	CASSLVVRGGPNEQFF
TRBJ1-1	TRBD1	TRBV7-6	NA	TGTGCCAGCAGCTTAGTGGCCAGGGGGCGGACTGAAGCTTTCTTT	CASSLVARGRTEAFF